This T cell receptor beta chain was profiled in a study of identical twins (dated by TCRdb to the mid-2010s). Notes on the research overall: To test whether fetal clonotypes persist, the study used deep sequencing on TCR alpha and beta repertoires from monozygotic twins, unrelated adults of various ages, and cord blood. Replicate twin experiments were performed at different times using different library preparation protocols to rule out contamination.

Results and caveats for the whole study, not just this receptor: In monozygotic twins, out-of-frame TCR alpha sharing was systematically underestimated by recombination models, although the models agreed with sharing between unrelated individuals. Abundant cord blood beta clonotypes carried fewer insertions; young adult naive repertoires showed a weaker similar trend, while memory repertoires showed none. Zero-insertion analyses could be partly confounded by invariant T cells such as MAIT and iNKT, although diverse VJ usage argued against such confounding for most clonotypes. Out-of-frame TCR alpha sequences shared between twins showed an excess of low generation-probability sequences compared with coincidental sharing between unrelated individuals. Excess twin sharing in beta out-of-frame sequences was weaker because fewer shared sequences lowered the signal-to-noise ratio. Because the same donors could not be followed over many years, the conclusions depended on cross-sectional statistical analysis.

The germline V gene encodes CDR1 SGHTA and CDR2 FQGNSA. The CDR3 numbers 17 residues from cysteine through phenylalanine. The retained sequence is limited to the CDR3, 51 bases, with the frame set at the first base. Germline trimming amounts to 6 bases on V and 4 bases on J, with 12 as the count of junction bases outside the gene matches. In the case of this clonotype: Its antigen is currently not known. Base qualities are not provided; no much larger clone lies one nucleotide away.

All donors were healthy Caucasians. Three pairs of female monozygotic twins, all aged roughly 18 to 29 years, were included in the twin cohort. Positive isolation kits from Invitrogen were used to isolate the CD4+ and CD8+ T cell populations. Library method: 5' RACE. The data were produced on an Illumina HiSeq 2000. A universal primer binding site was added through template switching, and the final cDNA carried a unique molecular identifier so that TCR cDNA molecules could be counted accurately. Specific primers in the conserved constant-segment region were used to synthesize first-strand cDNA for TCR alpha and beta chains. To control for contamination, every cDNA library was double barcoded, receiving both a SMART-Mk sample barcode and Illumina barcodes. TruSeq adapter sequences and Illumina sample barcodes were added in two successive PCR steps. Sequencing of the TCR alpha and beta cDNA libraries was done on the Illumina HiSeq platform using custom primers. Turning to the authors' computational methods: Raw reads were processed with MiGEC to extract unique molecular identifiers, and MiXCR was used to determine CDR3 positions. For each individual, recombination models were inferred using an EM algorithm with the repgenHMM and IGoR tools. The tcR package in R was used for shared clonotype analysis, with sharing normalized by the product of cloneset sizes. Out-of-frame nonproductive sequences were analyzed to study raw recombination free of thymic and clonal selection effects. TCRdb cleaned the public reads at Q25 with fastp, built clones with MiXCR and kept in-frame beta chains. Rows matching on CDR3 protein sequence are summarized as one entry with the most common DNA and genes. The V and J calls here are based on TCRdb, not the publication. This sample holds about 470,000 distinct CDR3 sequences; approximately 25% were observed only once. 2.5% to 3.5% of the sample belongs to the ten largest clones.

The same data also contributed to another study, on T cells expressing NK-cell markers. Per that second paper: Eight donors provided sorted CD3+CD56+NKG2C+, CD3+CD56+NKG2C- and CD3+CD56-NKG2C+ T-cell subsets, whose TCR beta-chain repertoires were profiled. Among the eight sequenced donors, only one was HCMV-seronegative, while the other seven were HCMV-seropositive. To restrict sorting to alphabetaTCR-expressing T cells, an anti-gammadeltaTCR antibody was added in several experiments. In over five donors, the dominant CD3+CD56+NKG2C+ clonotypes were among the top 10 CD8+ clonotypes and accounted for roughly 1.0-8% of CD8+ T cells. Those dominant clonotypes were again the most abundant among CD3+CD56-NKG2C+ cells in a handful of donors, at roughly 28.3-65%. Whether the expanded NKG2C-expressing T cell clones were specific for HCMV antigens was left unclear. Randomly selected healthy volunteers, three men and five women, were used as the eight sequenced donors. A commercial ELISA kit detecting HCMV-specific IgG in serum was used to determine HCMV serostatus. MIGEC handled demultiplexing of the reads and grouping by UMI, while MiTCR was used to assemble and quantify clonotypes. To remove erroneous sequences, TCR cDNA sequences were retained only when supported by two or more reads. Downstream repertoire analysis used the tcR package, and clonotypes were matched across fractions by CDR3 nucleotide sequence plus V segment. VDJmatch was used to annotate antigen specificity against VDJdb, with one amino acid substitution in CDR3 permitted.

The source is a woman aged 18-30 years in good health. The material sequenced was CD4+ T cells sorted from blood. In this chain, TRBV7-2 is recombined with TRBJ2-3, with 11 junctional bases fitting TRBD1. The CDR3 corresponds to CASRTILDRGLSDTQYF. The nucleotide sequence is given as TGTGCCAGCAGAACGATCCTGGACAGGGGGCTTTCAGATACGCAGTATTTT.